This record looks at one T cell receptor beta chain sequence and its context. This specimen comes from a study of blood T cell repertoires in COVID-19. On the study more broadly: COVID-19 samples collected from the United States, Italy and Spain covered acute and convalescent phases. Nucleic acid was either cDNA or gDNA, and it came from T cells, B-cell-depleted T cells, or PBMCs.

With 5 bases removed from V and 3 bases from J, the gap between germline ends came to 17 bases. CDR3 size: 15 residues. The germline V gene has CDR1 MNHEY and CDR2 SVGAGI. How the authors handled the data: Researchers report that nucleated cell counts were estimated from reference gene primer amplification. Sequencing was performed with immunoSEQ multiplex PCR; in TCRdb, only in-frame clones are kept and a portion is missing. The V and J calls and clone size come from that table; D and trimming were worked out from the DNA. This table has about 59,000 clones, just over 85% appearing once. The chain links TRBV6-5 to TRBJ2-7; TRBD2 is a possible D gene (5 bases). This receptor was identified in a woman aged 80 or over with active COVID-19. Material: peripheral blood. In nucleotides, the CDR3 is TGTGCCAGCAGTCGGACGGGGTCAATGGGCTACGAGCAGTACTTC. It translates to CASSRTGSMGYEQYF.